This T cell receptor (beta chain) was retrieved from a study of T cells in Graves' hyperthyroidism and ophthalmopathy. Germline V gives CDR1 DFQATT, CDR2 SNEGSKA (reference sequence). The V end was cut by 3 bases, the J end by 3 bases, with 18 bases between. The CDR3 has 15 residues. About this clonotype itself: This may arise from a read error, as a much more abundant clone is one base away.

TCR beta CDR3 region amplification was performed from RNA transcripts. The TCR CDR3 was amplified in a first-round RT-PCR using the HTBI primer set. MiXCR was run by TCRdb on the multiplex PCR reads, yielding one entry per CDR3 protein. The table records a few hundred thousand distinct CDR3 sequences, approximately 17% of them present only once. Reasons for excluding patients were uncontrolled infection, other autoimmune disease, pregnancy or lactation. The gene calls are TRBV20-1 and TRBJ2-7, with D perhaps given as TRBD1 or TRBD2 (6 bases each). The clonotype originates from a man between 18 and 35 years old with Graves' ophthalmopathy. Sequencing was carried out using blood. CDR3 sequence reads: CSARGGGPLLYEQYF. The DNA for the CDR3 is TGCAGTGCTAGGGGTGGGGGGCCCCTCCTCTACGAGCAGTACTTC.